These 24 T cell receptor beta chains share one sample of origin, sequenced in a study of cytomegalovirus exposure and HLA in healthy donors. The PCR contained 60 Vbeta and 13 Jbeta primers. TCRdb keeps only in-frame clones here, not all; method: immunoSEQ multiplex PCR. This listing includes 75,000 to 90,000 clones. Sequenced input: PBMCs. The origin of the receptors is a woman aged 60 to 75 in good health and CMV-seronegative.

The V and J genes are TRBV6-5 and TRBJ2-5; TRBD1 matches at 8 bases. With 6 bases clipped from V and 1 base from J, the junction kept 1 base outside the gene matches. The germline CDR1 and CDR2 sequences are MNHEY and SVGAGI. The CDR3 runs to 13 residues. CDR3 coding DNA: TGTGCCAGCAGCGGACAGGGCCAAGAGACCCAGTACTTC. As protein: CASSGQGQETQYF.

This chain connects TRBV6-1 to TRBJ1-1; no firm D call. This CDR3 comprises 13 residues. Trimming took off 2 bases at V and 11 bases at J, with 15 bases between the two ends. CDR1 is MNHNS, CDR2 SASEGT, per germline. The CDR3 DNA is TGTGCCAGCAGTGAATCGGTGGCGTTCAGGGCTTTCTTT. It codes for CASSESVAFRAFF.

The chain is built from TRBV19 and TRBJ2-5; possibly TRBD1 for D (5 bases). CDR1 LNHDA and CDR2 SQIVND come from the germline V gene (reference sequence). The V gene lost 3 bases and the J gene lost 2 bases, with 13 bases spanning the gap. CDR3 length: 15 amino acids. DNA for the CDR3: TGTGCCAGTAGTATGCTGACAGCATCTCAAGAGACCCAGTACTTC. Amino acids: CASSMLTASQETQYF. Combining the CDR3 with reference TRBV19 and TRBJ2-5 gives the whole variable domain DGGITQSPKYLFRKEGQNVTLSCEQNLNHDAMYWYRQDPGQGLRLIYYSQIVNDFQKGDIAEGYSVSREKKESFPLTVTSAQKNPTAFYLCASSMLTASQETQYFGPGTRLLVL.

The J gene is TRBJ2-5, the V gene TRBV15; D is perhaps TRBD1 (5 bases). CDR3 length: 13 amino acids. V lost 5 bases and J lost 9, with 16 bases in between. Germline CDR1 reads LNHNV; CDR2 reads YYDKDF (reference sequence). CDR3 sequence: CATSFQGSLAQYF. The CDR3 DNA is TGTGCCACCAGCTTTCAGGGAAGTCTGGCCCAGTACTTC.

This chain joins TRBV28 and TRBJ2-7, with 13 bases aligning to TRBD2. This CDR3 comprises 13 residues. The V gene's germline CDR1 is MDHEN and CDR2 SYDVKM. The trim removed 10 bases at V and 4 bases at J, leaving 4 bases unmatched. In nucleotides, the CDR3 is TGTGCCACCCGGACTAGCGGGAGTTACGAGCAGTACTTC. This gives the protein CATRTSGSYEQYF.

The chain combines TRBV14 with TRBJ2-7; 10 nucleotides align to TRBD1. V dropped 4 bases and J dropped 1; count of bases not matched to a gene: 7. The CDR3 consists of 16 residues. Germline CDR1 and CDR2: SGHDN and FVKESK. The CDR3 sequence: CASSRSGTGVSYEQYF. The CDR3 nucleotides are TGTGCCAGCAGCCGGTCCGGGACAGGGGTTTCCTACGAGCAGTACTTC.

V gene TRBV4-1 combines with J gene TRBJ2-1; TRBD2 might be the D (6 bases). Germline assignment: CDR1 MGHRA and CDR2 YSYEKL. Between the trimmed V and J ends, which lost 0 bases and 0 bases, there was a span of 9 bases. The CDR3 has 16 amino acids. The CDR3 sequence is CASSQEGTFSYNEQFF. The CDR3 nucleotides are TGCGCCAGCAGCCAAGAAGGGACTTTCTCCTACAATGAGCAGTTCTTC.

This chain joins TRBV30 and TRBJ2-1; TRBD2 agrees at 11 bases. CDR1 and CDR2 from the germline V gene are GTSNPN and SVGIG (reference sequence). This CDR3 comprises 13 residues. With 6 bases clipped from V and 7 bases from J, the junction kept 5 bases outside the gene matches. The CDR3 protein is CACTSGSGNEQFF. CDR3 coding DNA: TGTGCCTGTACTAGCGGGAGCGGGAATGAGCAGTTCTTC.

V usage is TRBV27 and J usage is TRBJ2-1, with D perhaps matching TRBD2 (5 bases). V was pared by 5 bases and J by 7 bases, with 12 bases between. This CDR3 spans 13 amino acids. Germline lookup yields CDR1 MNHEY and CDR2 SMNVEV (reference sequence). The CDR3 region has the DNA TGTGCCAGCAGTGAGGGCGTGGGGAATGAGCAGTTCTTC. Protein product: CASSEGVGNEQFF.

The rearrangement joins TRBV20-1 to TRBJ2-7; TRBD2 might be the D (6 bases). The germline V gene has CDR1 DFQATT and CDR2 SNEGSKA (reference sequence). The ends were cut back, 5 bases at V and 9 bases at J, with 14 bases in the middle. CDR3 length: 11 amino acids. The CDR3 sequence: CSASDPGGQYF. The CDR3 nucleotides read TGCAGTGCTTCGGACCCCGGGGGGCAGTACTTC.

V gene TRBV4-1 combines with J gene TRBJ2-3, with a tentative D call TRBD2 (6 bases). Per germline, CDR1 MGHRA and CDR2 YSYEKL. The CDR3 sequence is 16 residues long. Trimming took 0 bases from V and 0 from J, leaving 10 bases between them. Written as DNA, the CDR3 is TGCGCCAGCAGCCAAGATGTGGCGGGAAGCACAGATACGCAGTATTTT. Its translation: CASSQDVAGSTDTQYF.

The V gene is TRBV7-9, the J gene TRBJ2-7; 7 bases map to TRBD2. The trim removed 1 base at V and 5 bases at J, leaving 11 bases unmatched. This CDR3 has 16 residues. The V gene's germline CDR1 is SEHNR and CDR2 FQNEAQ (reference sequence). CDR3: CASSLEWEGGKDEQYF. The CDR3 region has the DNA TGTGCCAGCAGCTTAGAGTGGGAGGGTGGTAAAGACGAGCAGTACTTC.

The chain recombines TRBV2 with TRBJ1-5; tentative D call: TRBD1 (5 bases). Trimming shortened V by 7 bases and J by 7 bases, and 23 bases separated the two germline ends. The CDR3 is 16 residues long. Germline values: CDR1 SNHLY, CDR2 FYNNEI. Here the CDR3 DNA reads TGTGCCAGCATCGAGGGGAGGGGTGGGTTTTCACAGCCCCAGCATTTT. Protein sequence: CASIEGRGGFSQPQHF.

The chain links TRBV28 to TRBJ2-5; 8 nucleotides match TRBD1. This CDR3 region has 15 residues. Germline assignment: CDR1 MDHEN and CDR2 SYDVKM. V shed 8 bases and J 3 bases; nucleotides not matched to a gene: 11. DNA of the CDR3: TGTGCCAGCTGGCCCCATCCGGACAGGGAAGAGACCCAGTACTTC. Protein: CASWPHPDREETQYF.

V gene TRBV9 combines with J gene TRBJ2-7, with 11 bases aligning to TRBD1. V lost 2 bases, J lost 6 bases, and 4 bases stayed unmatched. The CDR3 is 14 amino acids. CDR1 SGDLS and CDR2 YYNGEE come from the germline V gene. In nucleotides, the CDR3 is TGTGCCAGCAGCGTCGAGGGACAGGGGGTCGAGCAGTACTTC. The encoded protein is CASSVEGQGVEQYF.

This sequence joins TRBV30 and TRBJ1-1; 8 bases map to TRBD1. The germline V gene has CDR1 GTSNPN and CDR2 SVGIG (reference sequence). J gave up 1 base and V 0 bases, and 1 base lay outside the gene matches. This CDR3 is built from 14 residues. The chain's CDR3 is CAWSVGQGNTEAFF. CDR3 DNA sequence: TGTGCCTGGAGTGTAGGACAGGGGAACACTGAAGCTTTCTTT. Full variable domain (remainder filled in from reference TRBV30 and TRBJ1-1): SQTIHQWPATLVQPVGSPLSLECTVEGTSNPNLYWYRQAAGRGLQLLFYSVGIGQISSEVPQNLSASRPQDRQFILSSKKLLLSDSGFYLCAWSVGQGNTEAFFGQGTRLTVV.

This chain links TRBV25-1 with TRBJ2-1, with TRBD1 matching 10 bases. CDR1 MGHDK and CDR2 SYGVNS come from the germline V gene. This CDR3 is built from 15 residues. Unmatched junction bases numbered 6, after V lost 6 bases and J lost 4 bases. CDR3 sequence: CASRPGTGVYNEQFF. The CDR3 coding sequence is TGTGCCAGCAGGCCCGGGACAGGGGTTTACAATGAGCAGTTCTTC.

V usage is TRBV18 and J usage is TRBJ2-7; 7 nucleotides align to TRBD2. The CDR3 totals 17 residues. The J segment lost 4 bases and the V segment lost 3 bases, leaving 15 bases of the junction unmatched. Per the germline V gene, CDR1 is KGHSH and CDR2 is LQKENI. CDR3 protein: CASSPFQRDSLGYEQYF. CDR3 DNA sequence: TGTGCCAGCTCACCGTTCCAGCGGGACTCTCTCGGGTACGAGCAGTACTTC.

CDR3: CASRGQANTGELFF. The CDR3 region has the DNA TGCGCCAGCAGGGGACAGGCAAACACCGGGGAGCTGTTTTTT. The V call is TRBV5-1, the J call TRBJ2-2; 8 nucleotides agree with TRBD1. This CDR3 comprises 14 residues. Germline V CDR1 and CDR2: SGHRS, YFSETQ. V dropped 5 bases and J dropped 2; count of bases not matched to a gene: 2.

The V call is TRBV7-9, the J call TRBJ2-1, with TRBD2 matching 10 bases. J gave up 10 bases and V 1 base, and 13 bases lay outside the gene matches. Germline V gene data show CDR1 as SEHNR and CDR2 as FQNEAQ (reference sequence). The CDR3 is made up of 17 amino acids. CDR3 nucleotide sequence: TGTGCCAGCAGCTTAGATTCCGCCACACTAGCGGGAATCGAGCAGTTCTTC. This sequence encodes CASSLDSATLAGIEQFF.

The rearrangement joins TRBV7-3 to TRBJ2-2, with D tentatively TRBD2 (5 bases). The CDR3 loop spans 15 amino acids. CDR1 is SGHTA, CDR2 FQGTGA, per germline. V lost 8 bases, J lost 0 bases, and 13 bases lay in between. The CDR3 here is CASSLTGSNTGELFF. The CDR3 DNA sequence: TGTGCCAGCTCACTGACGGGGTCGAACACCGGGGAGCTGTTTTTT.

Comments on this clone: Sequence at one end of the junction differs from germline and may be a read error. CDR3 DNA sequence: TGTGCCAGCAGTGTAAAAGCAACTGGGGCCGACGTCCTGACTTTC. Amino acid sequence: CASSVKATGADVLTF. This chain connects TRBV2 to TRBJ2-6, with a possible D match to TRBD1 (5 bases). There are 15 residues in the CDR3. Looked up from germline, CDR1 is SNHLY and CDR2 is FYNNEI.

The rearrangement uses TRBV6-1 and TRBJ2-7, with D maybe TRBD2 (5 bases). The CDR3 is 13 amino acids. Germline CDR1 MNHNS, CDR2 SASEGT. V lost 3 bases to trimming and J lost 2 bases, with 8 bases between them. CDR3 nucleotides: TGTGCCAGCAGTGAGGACGGGACCTACGAGCAGTACTTC. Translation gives CASSEDGTYEQYF.

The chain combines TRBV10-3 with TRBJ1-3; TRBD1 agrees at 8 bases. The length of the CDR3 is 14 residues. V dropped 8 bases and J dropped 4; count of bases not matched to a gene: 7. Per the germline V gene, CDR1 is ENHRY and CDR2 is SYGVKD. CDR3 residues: CAISTGGVGNTIYF. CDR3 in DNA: TGTGCCATCTCCACAGGGGGTGTCGGAAACACCATATATTTT.